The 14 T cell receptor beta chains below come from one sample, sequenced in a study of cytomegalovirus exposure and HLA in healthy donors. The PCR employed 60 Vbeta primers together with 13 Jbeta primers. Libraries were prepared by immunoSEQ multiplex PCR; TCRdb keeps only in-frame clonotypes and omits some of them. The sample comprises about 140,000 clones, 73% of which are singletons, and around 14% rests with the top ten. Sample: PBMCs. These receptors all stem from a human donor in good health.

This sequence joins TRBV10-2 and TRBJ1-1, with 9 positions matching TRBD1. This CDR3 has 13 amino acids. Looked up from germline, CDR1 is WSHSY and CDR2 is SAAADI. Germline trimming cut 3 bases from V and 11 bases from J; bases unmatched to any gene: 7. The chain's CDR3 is CASSEMDRGRAFF. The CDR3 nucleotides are TGCGCCAGCAGTGAAATGGACAGGGGAAGGGCTTTCTTT.

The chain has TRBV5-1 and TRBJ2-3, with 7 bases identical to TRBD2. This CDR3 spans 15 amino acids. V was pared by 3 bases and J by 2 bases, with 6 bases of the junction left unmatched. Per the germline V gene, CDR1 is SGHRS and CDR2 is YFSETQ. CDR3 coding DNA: TGCGCCAGCAGCTGGGGGGGTTCTAACACAGATACGCAGTATTTT. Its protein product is CASSWGGSNTDTQYF.

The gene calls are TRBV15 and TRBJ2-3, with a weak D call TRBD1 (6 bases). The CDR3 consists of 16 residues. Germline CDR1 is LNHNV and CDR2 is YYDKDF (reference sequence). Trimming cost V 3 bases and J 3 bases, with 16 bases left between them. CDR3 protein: CATSRFRGSMTDTQYF. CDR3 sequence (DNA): TGTGCCACCAGCAGGTTCAGGGGTTCGATGACAGATACGCAGTATTTT.

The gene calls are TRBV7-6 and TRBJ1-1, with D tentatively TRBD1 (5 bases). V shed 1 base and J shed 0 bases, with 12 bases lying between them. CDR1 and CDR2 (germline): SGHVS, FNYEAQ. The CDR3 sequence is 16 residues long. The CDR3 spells CASSLGSRAMNTEAFF. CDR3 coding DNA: TGTGCCAGCAGCTTAGGGTCCAGGGCGATGAACACTGAAGCTTTCTTT.

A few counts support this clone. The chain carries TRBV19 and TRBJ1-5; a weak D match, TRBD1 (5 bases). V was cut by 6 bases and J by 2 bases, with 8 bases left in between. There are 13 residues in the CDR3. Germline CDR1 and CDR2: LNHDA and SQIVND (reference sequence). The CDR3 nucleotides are TGTGCCAGTAGATTGACAGGCAATCAGCCCCAGCATTTT. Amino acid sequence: CASRLTGNQPQHF.

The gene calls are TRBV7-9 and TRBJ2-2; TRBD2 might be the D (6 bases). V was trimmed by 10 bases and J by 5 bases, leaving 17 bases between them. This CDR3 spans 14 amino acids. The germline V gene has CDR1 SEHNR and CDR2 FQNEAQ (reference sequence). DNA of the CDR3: TGTGCCAACGAACTCGGGAGCGGTACCGGGGAGCTGTTTTTT. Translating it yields CANELGSGTGELFF.

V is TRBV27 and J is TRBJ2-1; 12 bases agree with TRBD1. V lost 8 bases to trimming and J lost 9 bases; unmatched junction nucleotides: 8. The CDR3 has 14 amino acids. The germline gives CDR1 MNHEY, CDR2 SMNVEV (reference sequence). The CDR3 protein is CASGPRDRGREQFF. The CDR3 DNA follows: TGTGCCAGCGGCCCCCGGGACAGGGGGCGTGAGCAGTTCTTC.

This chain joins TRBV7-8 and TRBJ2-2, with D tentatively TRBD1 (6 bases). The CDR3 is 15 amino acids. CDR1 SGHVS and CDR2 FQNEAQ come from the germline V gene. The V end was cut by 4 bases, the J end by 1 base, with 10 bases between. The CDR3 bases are TGTGCCAGCAGCTACGACAGGCGGAACACCGGGGAGCTGTTTTTT. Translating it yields CASSYDRRNTGELFF.

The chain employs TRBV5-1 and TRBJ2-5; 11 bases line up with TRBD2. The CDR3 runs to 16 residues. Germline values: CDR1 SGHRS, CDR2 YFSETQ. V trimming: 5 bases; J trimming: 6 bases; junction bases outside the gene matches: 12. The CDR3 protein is CASSLAASGGIKTQYF. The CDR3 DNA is TGCGCCAGCAGTCTCGCAGCTAGCGGGGGGATCAAGACCCAGTACTTC.

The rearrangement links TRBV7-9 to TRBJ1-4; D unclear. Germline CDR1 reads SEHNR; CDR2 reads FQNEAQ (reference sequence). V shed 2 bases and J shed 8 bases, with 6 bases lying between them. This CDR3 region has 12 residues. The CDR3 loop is CASSLSGEKLFF. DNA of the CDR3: TGTGCCAGCAGCTTATCGGGGGAAAAACTGTTTTTT.

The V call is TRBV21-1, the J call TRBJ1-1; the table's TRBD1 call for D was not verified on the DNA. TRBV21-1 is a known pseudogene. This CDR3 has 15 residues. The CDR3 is CASSKGIPQGTEAFF. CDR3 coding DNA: TGTGCCAGCAGCAAAGGAATTCCCCAGGGGACCGAAGCTTTCTTT.

The CDR3 nucleotides read TGTGCCAGCAGTTTAATTTATTCCTACGAGCAGTACTTC. Encoded protein: CASSLIYSYEQYF. The V call is TRBV28, the J call TRBJ2-7; D is unresolved. V was shortened by 2 bases and J by 1 base, with 6 bases between the two germline ends. Looked up from germline, CDR1 is MDHEN and CDR2 is SYDVKM. The CDR3 is 13 amino acids.

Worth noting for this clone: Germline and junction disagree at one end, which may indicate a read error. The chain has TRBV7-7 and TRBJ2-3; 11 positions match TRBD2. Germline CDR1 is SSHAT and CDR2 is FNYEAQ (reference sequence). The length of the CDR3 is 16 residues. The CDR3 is CASSKTSGASTDTQYF. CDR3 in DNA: TGTGCTAGCAGCAAGACTAGCGGGGCCAGCACAGATACGCAGTATTTT.

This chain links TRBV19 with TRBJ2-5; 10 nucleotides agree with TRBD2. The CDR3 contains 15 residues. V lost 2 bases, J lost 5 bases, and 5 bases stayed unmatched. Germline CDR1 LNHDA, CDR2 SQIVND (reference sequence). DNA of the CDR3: TGTGCCAGTAGTATATTACTAGCGGGATCTGAGACCCAGTACTTC. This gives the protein CASSILLAGSETQYF.